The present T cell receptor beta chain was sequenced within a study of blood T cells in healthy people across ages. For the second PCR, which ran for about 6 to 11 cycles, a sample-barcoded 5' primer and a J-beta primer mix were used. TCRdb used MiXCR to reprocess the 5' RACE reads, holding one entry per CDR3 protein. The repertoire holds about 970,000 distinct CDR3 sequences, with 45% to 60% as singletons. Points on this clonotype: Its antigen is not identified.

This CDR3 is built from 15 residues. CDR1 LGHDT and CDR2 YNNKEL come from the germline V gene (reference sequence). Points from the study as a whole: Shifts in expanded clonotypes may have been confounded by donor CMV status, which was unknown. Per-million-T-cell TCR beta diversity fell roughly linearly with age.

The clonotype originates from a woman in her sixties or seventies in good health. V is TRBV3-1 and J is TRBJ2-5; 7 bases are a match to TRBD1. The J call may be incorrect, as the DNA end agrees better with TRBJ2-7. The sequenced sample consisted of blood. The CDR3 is CASSQGGTATYEQYF. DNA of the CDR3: TGTGCCAGCAGCCAAGGAGGGACAGCAACCTACGAGCAGTACTTC.